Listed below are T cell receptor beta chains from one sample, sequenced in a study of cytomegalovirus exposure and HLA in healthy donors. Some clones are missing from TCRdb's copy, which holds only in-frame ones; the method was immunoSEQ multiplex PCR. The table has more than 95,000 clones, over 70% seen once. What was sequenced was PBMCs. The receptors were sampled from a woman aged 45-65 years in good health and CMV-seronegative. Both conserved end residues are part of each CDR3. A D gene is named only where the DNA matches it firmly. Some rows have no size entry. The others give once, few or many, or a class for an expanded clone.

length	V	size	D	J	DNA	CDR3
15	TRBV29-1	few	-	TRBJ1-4	TGCAGCGTTAAGGCCCCGACAGGATTTAATGAAAAACTGTTTTTT	CSVKAPTGFNEKLFF
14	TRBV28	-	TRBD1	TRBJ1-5	TGTGCCAGCAGTAGGGGGGACAGGAATCAGCCCCAGCATTTT	CASSRGDRNQPQHF
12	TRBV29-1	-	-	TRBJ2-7	TGCAGCGTCACCGCCAGCTCCTACGAGCAGTACTTC	CSVTASSYEQYF
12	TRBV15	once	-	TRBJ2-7	TGTGCCACCAGCAGAGGGCCCTACGAGCAGTACTTC	CATSRGPYEQYF
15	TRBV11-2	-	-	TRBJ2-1	TGTGCCAGCAGCTTTAGGGACTCGCGGGGGCATGAGCAGTTCTTC	CASSFRDSRGHEQFF
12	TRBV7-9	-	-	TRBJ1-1	TGTGCCAGCAGCCCAGTCCTTGGTGGAGCTTTCTTT	CASSPVLGGAFF
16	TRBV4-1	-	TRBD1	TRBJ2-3	TGCGCCAGCAGCCACCTACAGGGGGCCTACACAGATACGCAGTATTTT	CASSHLQGAYTDTQYF
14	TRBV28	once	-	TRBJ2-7	TGTGCCAGCAGCCAACAGGTGGCCCGTGGAGAGCAGTACTTC	CASSQQVARGEQYF
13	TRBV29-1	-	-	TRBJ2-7	TGCAGCGTTGAGAACAGCTTGTCGGGAGAGCAGTACTTC	CSVENSLSGEQYF
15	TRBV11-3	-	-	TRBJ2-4	TGTGCCAGCAGCTCACGCCAGGGGGCCAAAAACATTCAGTACTTC	CASSSRQGAKNIQYF
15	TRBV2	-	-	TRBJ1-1	TGTGCCAGCAGGACCCTCGGACAGCAGAACACTGAAGCTTTCTTT	CASRTLGQQNTEAFF
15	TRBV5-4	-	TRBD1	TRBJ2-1	TGTGCCAGCAGCTTGCCCGAATTGACAGGGTATGAGCAGTTCTTC	CASSLPELTGYEQFF
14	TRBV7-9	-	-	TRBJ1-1	TGTGCCAGCAGCTTATTTGATCGGGGGGCTGAAGCTTTCTTT	CASSLFDRGAEAFF
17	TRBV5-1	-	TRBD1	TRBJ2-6	TGCGCCAGCAGCTGGACGGGACAGAGCTCTGGGGCCAACGTCCTGACTTTC	CASSWTGQSSGANVLTF
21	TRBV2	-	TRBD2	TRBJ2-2	TGTGCCAGCAGTTTTGACCCCGGACTAGCGGGAGGGAGGCGTTACACCGGGGAGCTGTTTTTT	CASSFDPGLAGGRRYTGELFF
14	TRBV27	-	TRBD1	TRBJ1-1	TGTGCCAGCAGTTTAACAGGGGGCATCGCTGAAGCTTTCTTT	CASSLTGGIAEAFF
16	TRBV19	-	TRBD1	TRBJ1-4	TGTGCCAGTAGTCTGGGACAGGGGATTATGCATGAAAAACTGTTTTTT	CASSLGQGIMHEKLFF
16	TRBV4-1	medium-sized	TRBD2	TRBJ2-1	TGCGCCAGCAGTCTAGGACTAGCGGGAGCCTACAATGAGCAGTTCTTC	CASSLGLAGAYNEQFF